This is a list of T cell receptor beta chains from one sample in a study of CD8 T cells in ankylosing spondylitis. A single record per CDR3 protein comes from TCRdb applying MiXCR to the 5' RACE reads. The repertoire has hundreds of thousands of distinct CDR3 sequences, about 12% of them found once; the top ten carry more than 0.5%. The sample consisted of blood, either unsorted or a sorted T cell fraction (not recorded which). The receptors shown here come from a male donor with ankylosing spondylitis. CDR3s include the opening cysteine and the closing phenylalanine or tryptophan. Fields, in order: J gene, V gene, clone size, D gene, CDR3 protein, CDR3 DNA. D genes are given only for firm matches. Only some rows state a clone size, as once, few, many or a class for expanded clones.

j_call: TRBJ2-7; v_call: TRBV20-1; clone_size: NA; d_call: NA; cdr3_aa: CSARIAETVNYEQYF; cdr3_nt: TGCAGTGCTAGAATTGCGGAAACTGTGAACTACGAGCAGTACTTC
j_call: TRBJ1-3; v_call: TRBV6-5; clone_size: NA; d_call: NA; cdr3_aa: CASSYLDYSGNTIYF; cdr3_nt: TGTGCCAGCAGTTACTTGGACTACTCTGGAAACACCATATATTTT
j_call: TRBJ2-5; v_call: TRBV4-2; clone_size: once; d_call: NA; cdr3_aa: CASSRQGPVETQYF; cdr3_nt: TGTGCCAGCAGCCGCCAGGGGCCCGTGGAGACCCAGTACTTC
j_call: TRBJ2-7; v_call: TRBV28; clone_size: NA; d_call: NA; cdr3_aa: CASSFSPLYEQYF; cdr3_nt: TGTGCCAGCAGTTTTTCCCCCCTCTACGAGCAGTACTTC
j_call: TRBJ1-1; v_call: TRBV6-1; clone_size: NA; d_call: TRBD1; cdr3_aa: CASSPYRGREAFF; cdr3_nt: TGTGCCAGCAGTCCCTACAGGGGCAGAGAAGCTTTCTTT
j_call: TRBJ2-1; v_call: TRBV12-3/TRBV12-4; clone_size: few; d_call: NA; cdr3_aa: CASTHRQVYNEQFF; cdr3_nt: TGTGCCAGCACCCACAGACAGGTATACAATGAGCAGTTCTTC
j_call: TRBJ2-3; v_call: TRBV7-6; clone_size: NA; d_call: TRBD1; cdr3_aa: CASRETYRGDTQYF; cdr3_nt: TGTGCCAGCAGAGAGACATACAGGGGCGATACGCAGTATTTT
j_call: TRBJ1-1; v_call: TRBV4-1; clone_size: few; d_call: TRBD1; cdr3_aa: CASSHHRGRISEAFF; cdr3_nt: TGCGCCAGCAGCCATCACAGGGGGCGCATCTCTGAAGCTTTCTTT
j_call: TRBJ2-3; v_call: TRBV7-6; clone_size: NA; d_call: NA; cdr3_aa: CASSLYSSGYTQYF; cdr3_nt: TGTGCCAGCAGCTTATATAGTTCCGGGTATACGCAGTATTTT
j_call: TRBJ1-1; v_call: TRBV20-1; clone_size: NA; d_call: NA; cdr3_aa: CSASPPTVNTEAFF; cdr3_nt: TGCAGTGCTAGCCCACCGACAGTGAACACTGAAGCTTTCTTT
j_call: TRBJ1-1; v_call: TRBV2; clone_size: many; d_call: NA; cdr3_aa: CASRRRDIRRDTEAFF; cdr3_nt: TGTGCCAGCCGACGCCGGGACATTAGAAGGGACACTGAAGCTTTCTTT
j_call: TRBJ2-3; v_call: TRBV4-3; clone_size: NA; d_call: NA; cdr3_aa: CASSQGAAGADTQYF; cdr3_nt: TGCGCCAGCAGCCAAGGAGCAGCGGGCGCAGATACGCAGTATTTT
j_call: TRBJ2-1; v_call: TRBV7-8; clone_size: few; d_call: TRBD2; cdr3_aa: CASSLVYQREGYNEQFF; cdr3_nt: TGTGCCAGCAGCTTAGTATATCAGCGGGAGGGGTACAATGAGCAGTTCTTC
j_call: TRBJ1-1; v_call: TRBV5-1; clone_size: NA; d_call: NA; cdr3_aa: CASSLRWDTEAFF; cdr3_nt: TGCGCCAGCAGCTTGCGGTGGGACACTGAAGCTTTCTTT
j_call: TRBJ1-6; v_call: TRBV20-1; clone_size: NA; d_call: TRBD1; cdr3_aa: CSAVDRAWPLHF; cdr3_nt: TGCAGTGCTGTCGACAGGGCGTGGCCCCTCCACTTT
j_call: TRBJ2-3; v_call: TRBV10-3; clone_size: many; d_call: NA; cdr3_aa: CAISSLSYDTQYF; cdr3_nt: TGTGCCATCAGTAGTCTTAGCTACGATACGCAGTATTTT
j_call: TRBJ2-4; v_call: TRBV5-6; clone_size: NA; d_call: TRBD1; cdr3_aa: CASSSIGTVLAKNIQYF; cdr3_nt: TGTGCCAGCAGCTCCATAGGGACAGTACTAGCCAAAAACATTCAGTACTTC
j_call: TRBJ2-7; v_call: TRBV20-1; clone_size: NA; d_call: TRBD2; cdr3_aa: CSADLAGGRIGEQYF; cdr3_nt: TGCAGTGCTGATCTAGCGGGAGGGCGGATAGGCGAGCAGTACTTC
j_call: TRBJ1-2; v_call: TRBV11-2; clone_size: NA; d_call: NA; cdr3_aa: CASSLRTGTIYGYTF; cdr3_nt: TGTGCCAGCAGCTTGAGAACAGGGACCATATATGGCTACACCTTC
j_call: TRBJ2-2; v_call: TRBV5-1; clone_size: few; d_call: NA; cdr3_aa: CASRSSPLDTGELFF; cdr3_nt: TGCGCCAGCAGGTCGAGTCCTCTCGACACCGGGGAGCTGTTTTTT
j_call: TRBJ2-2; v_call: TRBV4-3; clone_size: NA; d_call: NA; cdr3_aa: CASSQAATANTGELFF; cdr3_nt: TGCGCCAGCAGCCAGGCCGCCACAGCGAACACCGGGGAGCTGTTTTTT
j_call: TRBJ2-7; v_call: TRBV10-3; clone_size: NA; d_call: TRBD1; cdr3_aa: CAISEAVGTGGNEQYF; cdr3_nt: TGTGCCATCAGTGAGGCCGTGGGGACAGGGGGGAACGAGCAGTACTTC
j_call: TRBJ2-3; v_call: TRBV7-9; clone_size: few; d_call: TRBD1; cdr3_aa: CASNGQGPDTQYF; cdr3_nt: TGTGCCAGCAACGGACAGGGGCCAGATACGCAGTATTTT
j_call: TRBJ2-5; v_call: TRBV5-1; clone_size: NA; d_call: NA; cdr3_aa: CASSFQGVETQYF; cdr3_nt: TGCGCCAGCAGCTTCCAGGGTGTGGAGACCCAGTACTTC
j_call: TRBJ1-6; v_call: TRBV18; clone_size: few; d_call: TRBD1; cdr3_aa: CASSLSTGTDNSPLHF; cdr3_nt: TGTGCCAGCTCACTATCTACCGGGACAGATAATTCACCCCTCCACTTT
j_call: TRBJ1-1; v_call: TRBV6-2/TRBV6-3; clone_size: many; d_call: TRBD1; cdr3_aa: CASSRGTGGNLEAFF; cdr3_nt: TGTGCCAGCAGCAGGGGGACAGGGGGCAACCTTGAAGCTTTCTTT
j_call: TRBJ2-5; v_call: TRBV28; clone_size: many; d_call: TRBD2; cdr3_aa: CASSSSGSSETQYF; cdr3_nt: TGTGCCAGCAGTTCTAGCGGGAGTTCGGAGACCCAGTACTTC
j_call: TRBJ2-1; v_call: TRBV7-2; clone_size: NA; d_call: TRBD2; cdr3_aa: CASSRRTSGAYNEQFF; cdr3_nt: TGTGCCAGCAGCCGCCGGACTAGCGGGGCGTACAATGAGCAGTTCTTC
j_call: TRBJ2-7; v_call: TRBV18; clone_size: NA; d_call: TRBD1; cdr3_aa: CASSPDRASSEQYF; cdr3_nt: TGTGCCAGCTCACCCGACAGGGCCTCATCCGAGCAGTACTTC